This T cell receptor (beta chain) was found in a study of cytomegalovirus exposure and HLA in healthy donors. Study-wide points: Being productive about 90% or about 30% of the time was typical of most TCR beta V segments in an earlier analysis. In vitro work confirmed that a few CMV-associated chains recognize CMV antigens. The likely origin of a cluster of highly shared sequence variants was a sequencing artifact.

Amplification used 60 Vbeta primers and 13 Jbeta primers. Repertoires were generated with immunoSEQ multiplex PCR, while TCRdb's copy carries only in-frame clones and drops some. The sample yields some 130,000 clones, approximately 79% seen once. These donors, healthy bone marrow donors, were studied. This clone was detected only once. Its antigen is not identified. V was pared by 6 bases and J by 14 bases, with 24 bases between. The CDR3 is 14 residues long. Germline V CDR1 and CDR2: SGDLS, YYNGEE. Sequencing was performed on PBMCs. The clonotype was recovered from a male donor in good health and CMV-seronegative. The chain uses TRBV9 and TRBJ2-1; weak D call: TRBD1 (6 bases). The CDR3 nucleotides are TGTGCCAGCACCATCCGTCCTCATCAAAAGGGGGAGTTCTTC. Its translation is CASTIRPHQKGEFF.